This record concerns one T cell receptor (beta chain) sequence. No antigen is known for it. The CDR3 contains 14 residues. The germline gives CDR1 SQVTM, CDR2 ANQGSEA. This sample was taken from a study of CXCR3-negative and CXCR3-positive naive CD8 T cells. On the study more broadly: Libraries each contributed about 1.5 +/- 0.3 million TRB reads, for about 135 million in total.

Study observations and caveats: TRB CDR3 properties indicated TCR strength, while surface CD5 was similar across naive subsets. Fresh PBMCs went into most assays, and CXCR3 expression partly declined after cryopreservation. Compared with CXCR3-negative naive cells, CXCR3-positive naive cells showed more hydrophobic TRB CDR3s.

Naive CD8+ T cells showed CD45RO-CCR7+CD27+CD95-. Via 5' RACE with UMI labels, TRB cDNA libraries were prepared. TCRdb reprocessed the 5' RACE reads; each CDR3 protein has one entry and no DNA is given. Reported are some 7,600 distinct CDR3 sequences; the ten largest clones contain roughly 1.5%. V is TRBV29-1 and J is TRBJ2-5; TCRdb proposes TRBD1, but this gene call is untestable without DNA. Sequencing used naive CXCR3+ CD8+ T cells from blood. Sample subset: CD45RO-CCR7+CD27+CD95- naive CD8+ T cells expressing CXCR3 (TNR3+). This clonotype originated in a human donor in good health. Some clones in this sample may be carry-over from other donors' samples. The CDR3 here is CSASTGDLQETQYF. The whole variable domain, remainder taken from reference TRBV29-1 and TRBJ2-5, is SAVISQKPSRDICQRGTSLTIQCQVDSQVTMMFWYRQQPGQSLTLIATANQGSEATYESGFVIDKFPISRPNLTFSTLTVSNMSPEDSSIYLCSASTGDLQETQYFGPGTRLLVL.